A single sample is the source of the 14 T cell receptor beta chains below, sequenced in a study of cytomegalovirus exposure and HLA in healthy donors. PCR was performed using 60 Vbeta and 13 Jbeta primers. Clones were read by immunoSEQ multiplex PCR, and TCRdb kept only the in-frame ones, dropping some. The table records 150,000 to 200,000 clones, approximately 80% of them present only once. The source material was PBMCs. Source of these receptors: a girl aged 5 to 17 in good health and CMV-seropositive.

With respect to this clone: The sample contains more than one DNA sequence encoding this CDR3. The rearrangement uses TRBV6-5 and TRBJ1-1, with D unclear. The V gene lost 0 bases and the J gene lost 1 base, with 6 bases spanning the gap. Germline CDR1 and CDR2: MNHEY and SVGAGI. The CDR3 length is 14 residues. Written as DNA, the CDR3 is TGTGCCAGCAGTTACTCTGGCGGGAACACTGAAGCTTTCTTT. Its translation is CASSYSGGNTEAFF.

This chain uses TRBV29-1 with TRBJ2-7, with 10 bases fitting TRBD2. The trim removed 2 bases at V and 4 bases at J, leaving 8 bases unmatched. CDR3 length equals 15 residues. The germline CDR1 and CDR2 sequences are SQVTM and ANQGSEA. CDR3 nucleotide sequence: TGCAGCGTTGAAACAAGGCCGGGACTAGCGTACGAGCAGTACTTC. The encoded protein is CSVETRPGLAYEQYF.

This clone was counted once. The CDR3 coding sequence is TGCGCCAGCAGCCAAGAAGGTACTAGCGGAAGACGAAGCACAGATACGCAGTATTTT. It yields the protein CASSQEGTSGRRSTDTQYF. The rearrangement joins TRBV4-1 to TRBJ2-3; 8 nucleotides agree with TRBD2. The CDR3 has 19 amino acids. Looked up from germline, CDR1 is MGHRA and CDR2 is YSYEKL. With 0 bases clipped from V and 0 bases from J, the junction kept 11 bases outside the gene matches.

This chain uses TRBV6-6 with TRBJ1-5; weak D call: TRBD1 (5 bases). CDR1 is MNHNY and CDR2 is SVGAGI in the germline V gene (reference sequence). The V gene lost 5 bases and the J gene lost 0 bases, with 11 bases spanning the gap. This CDR3 comprises 15 residues. The CDR3 sequence: CASSRRDFSNQPQHF. CDR3 bases: TGTGCCAGCAGTCGCCGGGACTTTAGCAATCAGCCCCAGCATTTT.

With regard to this clone: Sequence at one end of the junction differs from germline and may be a read error. The rearrangement uses TRBV7-7 and TRBJ2-7; possible D gene TRBD1, 5 bases. There are 14 residues in the CDR3. The germline V gene has CDR1 SSHAT and CDR2 FNYEAQ (reference sequence). This CDR3 reads CASSLDDSTVEQYF. DNA for the CDR3: TGTGCTAGCAGCTTAGACGACAGTACGGTCGAGCAGTACTTC. The complete variable domain, with remaining parts taken from reference TRBV7-7 and TRBJ2-7, reads GAGVSQSPRYKVTKRGQDVTLRCDPISSHATLYWYQQALGQGPEFLTYFNYEAQPDKSGLPSDRFSAERPEGSISTLTIQRTEQRDSAMYRCASSLDDSTVEQYFGPGTRLTVT.

The V and J genes are TRBV9 and TRBJ1-4; 8 bases map to TRBD1. With 4 bases clipped from V and 7 bases from J, the junction kept 9 bases outside the gene matches. The CDR3 consists of 15 residues. Germline-derived CDR1 and CDR2 are SGDLS and YYNGEE. CDR3 region: CASSWAGTGIEKLFF. As DNA, the CDR3 is TGTGCCAGCAGCTGGGCCGGGACAGGTATTGAAAAACTGTTTTTT.

This sequence joins TRBV27 and TRBJ1-5; D might be TRBD1 (5 bases). The CDR3 has 13 amino acids. CDR1 and CDR2 from the germline V gene are MNHEY and SMNVEV (reference sequence). Trimming left V 2 bases short and J 7 bases short, with 9 bases between. The CDR3 coding sequence is TGTGCCAGCAGTTTAAGGGGTAGGCAGCCCCAGCATTTT. Translating gives CASSLRGRQPQHF.

V is TRBV18 and J is TRBJ2-1; D possibly corresponds to TRBD2 (6 bases). The CDR3 sequence is 16 residues long. Looked up from germline, CDR1 is KGHSH and CDR2 is LQKENI. The germline V and J ends were trimmed by 3 bases and 2 bases, with 14 bases remaining between them. The CDR3 bases are TGTGCCAGCTCACCCCGCACACAGCGGGCCTACAATGAGCAGTTCTTC. As protein: CASSPRTQRAYNEQFF.

The rearrangement uses TRBV4-1 and TRBJ1-4; no definite D call. This CDR3 region has 13 residues. V lost 3 bases and J lost 7, with 9 bases in between. Germline values: CDR1 MGHRA, CDR2 YSYEKL. In DNA, the CDR3 is TGCGCCAGCAGCCAGGGCCTGAGTGAAAAACTGTTTTTT. Its protein product is CASSQGLSEKLFF.

The chain couples TRBV6-5 to TRBJ1-5, with 10 bases that match TRBD1. The CDR3 is made up of 14 amino acids. Trimming took 10 bases from V and 1 from J; bases not matched to a gene: 4. Germline V CDR1 and CDR2: MNHEY, SVGAGI. The CDR3 is CATRQGASNQPQHF. In DNA, the CDR3 is TGTGCCACCCGACAGGGGGCGAGCAATCAGCCCCAGCATTTT.

In regard to this clone: A read error may produce the germline difference seen at one junction end. The chain employs TRBV9 and TRBJ2-2, with D perhaps TRBD1 (5 bases). CDR1 is SGDLS, CDR2 YYNGEE, per germline. There are 15 residues in the CDR3. CDR3 region: CASSVAAGSTGELFF. The CDR3 DNA reads TGTGCCAGCAGCGTAGCGGCAGGGTCCACCGGAGAGCTGTTTTTT.

This clone was recorded only once. In the same sample, other DNA sequences code for this CDR3. The V call is TRBV2, the J call TRBJ2-5; 8 nucleotides agree with TRBD2. V dropped 5 bases and J dropped 2; count of bases not matched to a gene: 1. The CDR3 has 13 amino acids. CDR1 is SNHLY, CDR2 FYNNEI, per germline. The CDR3 protein is CASSSSGQETQYF. The DNA for the CDR3 is TGTGCCAGCAGTTCTAGCGGGCAAGAGACCCAGTACTTC.

This chain links TRBV7-9 with TRBJ2-7; possibly TRBD2 for D (6 bases). Trimming removed 1 base from V and 0 bases from J, with 10 bases in between. The CDR3 loop spans 15 amino acids. Germline values: CDR1 SEHNR, CDR2 FQNEAQ (reference sequence). The CDR3 bases are TGTGCCAGCAGCTTAGGACTAGGCCTCTCCTACGAGCAGTACTTC. This encodes CASSLGLGLSYEQYF.

The chain carries TRBV14 and TRBJ2-7, with 11 positions matching TRBD2. V was pared by 3 bases and J by 0 bases, with 7 bases of the junction left unmatched. Looked up from germline, CDR1 is SGHDN and CDR2 is FVKESK. The CDR3 loop spans 17 amino acids. The CDR3 coding sequence is TGTGCCAGCAGCCACTCGGGACTAGCGGACTACTCCTACGAGCAGTACTTC. This codes for CASSHSGLADYSYEQYF.